Listed here are 13 T cell receptor beta chains from one sample, sequenced in a study of blood T cell repertoires in COVID-19. TCRdb's table, derived via immunoSEQ multiplex PCR, lists solely in-frame clones and lacks some. This table has more than 85,000 clones, 80% to 90% appearing once. The specimen was peripheral blood. These receptors were obtained from a human donor in a cohort sampled during active COVID-19.

This clone was found once. This chain links TRBV6-5 with TRBJ2-7; no firm D call. CDR1 MNHEY and CDR2 SVGAGI come from the germline V gene. V gave up 7 bases and J gave up 0 bases, with 7 bases separating them. The CDR3 extends over 12 amino acids. Here the CDR3 DNA reads TGTGCCAGCATAAGCCCCTCCTACGAGCAGTACTTC. Translated: CASISPSYEQYF.

The V call is TRBV19, the J call TRBJ2-3; 7 nucleotides align to TRBD1. The CDR3 covers 14 residues. CDR1 is LNHDA and CDR2 is SQIVND in the germline V gene (reference sequence). Unmatched junction bases numbered 8, after V lost 7 bases and J lost 4 bases. The DNA for the CDR3 is TGTGCCAGTACCCGACAGGGAACGGCAGATACGCAGTATTTT. It yields the protein CASTRQGTADTQYF.

The chain has TRBV10-1 and TRBJ1-2; possible D gene TRBD1, 5 bases. Trimming stripped 6 bases from V and 3 bases from J, with 11 bases between. This CDR3 is built from 13 residues. Per the germline V gene, CDR1 is WNHNN and CDR2 is SYGVQD (reference sequence). CDR3 in amino acids: CASSRALDYGYTF. The CDR3 DNA is TGCGCCAGCAGCAGGGCCCTCGACTATGGCTACACCTTC.

The V and J genes are TRBV7-3 and TRBJ2-2; D remains ambiguous. Trimming stripped 0 bases from V and 8 bases from J, with 13 bases between. The CDR3 is 15 amino acids. Germline CDR1 reads SGHTA; CDR2 reads FQGTGA. CDR3 DNA: TGTGCCAGCAGCTTAACTCGTAACTTTGTGGGGGAGCTGTTTTTT. It specifies CASSLTRNFVGELFF.

The rearrangement joins TRBV5-1 to TRBJ2-5, with 7 positions matching TRBD2. V was clipped by 2 bases and J by 1 base; unmatched bases: 2. Germline V gene sequence: CDR1 SGHRS, CDR2 YFSETQ. This CDR3 contains 14 residues. The CDR3 bases are TGCGCCAGCAGCTTAGCGGGAATCCAAGAGACCCAGTACTTC. Its translation: CASSLAGIQETQYF.

The chain uses TRBV7-2 and TRBJ2-7; 8 positions match TRBD2. Germline-derived CDR1 and CDR2 are SGHTA and FQGNSA. There are 13 residues in the CDR3. V dropped 5 bases and J dropped 5; count of bases not matched to a gene: 5. The CDR3 loop is CASSRTSLDEQYF. The CDR3 nucleotides are TGTGCCAGCAGCCGGACTAGCTTGGACGAGCAGTACTTC.

The J gene is TRBJ1-2, the V gene TRBV7-8; tentatively, D is TRBD1 (5 bases). The CDR3 is 15 amino acids. CDR1 and CDR2 from the germline V gene are SGHVS and FQNEAQ. V gave up 4 bases and J gave up 0 bases, with 12 bases separating them. CDR3 sequence: CASSYRPTANYGYTF. Here the CDR3 DNA reads TGTGCCAGCAGCTACAGGCCCACAGCTAACTATGGCTACACCTTC.

The chain is built from TRBV6-4 and TRBJ2-2; tentative D call: TRBD2 (6 bases). This CDR3 has 15 residues. The V and J ends lost 6 bases and 6 bases respectively, with 17 bases between them. Germline V CDR1 and CDR2: MRHNA, SNTAGT. CDR3 nucleotide sequence: TGTGCCAGCAGAAGGGACTCCCTAGGTGCCGGGGAGCTGTTTTTT. Protein product: CASRRDSLGAGELFF.

This clone has only one observation. This sequence joins TRBV2 and TRBJ1-2; no definite D call. The CDR3 sequence is 12 residues long. Germline V lookup: CDR1 SNHLY, CDR2 FYNNEI. Trimming left V 2 bases short and J 5 bases short, with 6 bases between. CDR3 nucleotides: TGTGCCAGCAGTGAATCTCTTTATGGCTACACCTTC. It translates to CASSESLYGYTF. The full variable domain, with the rest looked up from reference TRBV2 and TRBJ1-2, is EPEVTQTPSHQVTQMGQEVILRCVPISNHLYFYWYRQILGQKVEFLVSFYNNEISEKSEIFDDQFSVERPDGSNFTLKIRSTKLEDSAMYFCASSESLYGYTFGSGTRLTVV.

The chain joins TRBV19 to TRBJ1-4; D is unclear. The germline CDR1 and CDR2 sequences are LNHDA and SQIVND (reference sequence). V lost 2 bases and J 8 bases, leaving 21 bases between the germline ends. The CDR3 contains 17 residues. The CDR3 reads CASSINRSSRLGEKLFF. CDR3 bases: TGTGCCAGTAGTATAAATAGATCTAGCAGGCTAGGGGAAAAACTGTTTTTT.

The chain is built from TRBV3-1 (or the pseudogene TRBV3-2) and TRBJ2-5, with D tentatively TRBD2 (5 bases). The CDR3 loop spans 14 amino acids. Looked up from germline, CDR1 is LGHDT and CDR2 is YNNKEL (reference sequence). V was trimmed by 4 bases and J by 2 bases, leaving 11 bases between them. The CDR3 DNA is TGTGCCAGCAGCCCCCAACGGGATCAAGAGACCCAGTACTTC. Protein: CASSPQRDQETQYF.

This chain connects TRBV5-1 to TRBJ1-1, with TRBD1 matching 7 bases. CDR3 length: 16 residues. The germline V gene has CDR1 SGHRS and CDR2 YFSETQ. Trimming at V came to 5 bases and at J to 1 base, leaving 11 bases not matched to a gene. CDR3 sequence reads: CASSSTGRGRNTEAFF. Here the CDR3 DNA reads TGCGCCAGCAGTTCAACGGGCAGGGGGAGGAACACTGAAGCTTTCTTT.

This clone was seen a handful of times. V is TRBV5-1 and J is TRBJ2-3, with D perhaps TRBD2 (6 bases). This CDR3 spans 14 amino acids. V lost 0 bases and J 5 bases, leaving 10 bases between the germline ends. Germline assignment: CDR1 SGHRS and CDR2 YFSETQ. In nucleotides, the CDR3 is TGCGCCAGCAGCTTGGGGCAGGGAGGAGATACGCAGTATTTT. It translates to CASSLGQGGDTQYF.